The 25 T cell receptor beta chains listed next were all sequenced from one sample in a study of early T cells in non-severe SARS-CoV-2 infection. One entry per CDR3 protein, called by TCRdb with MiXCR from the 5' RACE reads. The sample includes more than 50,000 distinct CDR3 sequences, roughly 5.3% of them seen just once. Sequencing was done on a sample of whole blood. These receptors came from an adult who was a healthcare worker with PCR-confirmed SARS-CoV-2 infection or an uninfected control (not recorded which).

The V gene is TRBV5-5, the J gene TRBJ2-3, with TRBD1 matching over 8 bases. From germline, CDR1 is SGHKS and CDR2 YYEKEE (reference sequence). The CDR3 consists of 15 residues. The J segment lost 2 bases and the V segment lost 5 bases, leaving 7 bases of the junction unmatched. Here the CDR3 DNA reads TGTGCCAGCAGTTCCAGGACAGGGTACACAGATACGCAGTATTTT. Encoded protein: CASSSRTGYTDTQYF. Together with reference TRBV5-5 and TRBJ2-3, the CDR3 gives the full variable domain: DAGVTQSPTHLIKTRGQQVTLRCSPISGHKSVSWYQQVLGQGPQFIFQYYEKEERGRGNFPDRFSARQFPNYSSELNVNALLLGDSALYLCASSSRTGYTDTQYFGPGTRLTVL.

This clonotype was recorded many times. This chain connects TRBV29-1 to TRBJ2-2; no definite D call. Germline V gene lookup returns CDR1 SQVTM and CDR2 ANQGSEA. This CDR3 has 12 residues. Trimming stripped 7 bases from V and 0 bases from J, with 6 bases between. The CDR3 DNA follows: TGCAGCGCACACACGAACACCGGGGAGCTGTTTTTT. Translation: CSAHTNTGELFF.

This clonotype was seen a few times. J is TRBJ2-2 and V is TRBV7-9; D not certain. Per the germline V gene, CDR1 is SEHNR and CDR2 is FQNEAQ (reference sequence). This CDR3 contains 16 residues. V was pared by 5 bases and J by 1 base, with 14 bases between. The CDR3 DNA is TGTGCCAGCAGCCCTTCTCCCCAACTGAACACCGGGGAGCTGTTTTTT. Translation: CASSPSPQLNTGELFF.

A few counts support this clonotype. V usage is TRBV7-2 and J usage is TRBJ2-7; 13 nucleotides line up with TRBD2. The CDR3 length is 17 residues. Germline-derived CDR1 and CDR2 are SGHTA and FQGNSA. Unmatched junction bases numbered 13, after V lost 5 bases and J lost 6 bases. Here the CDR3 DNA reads TGTGCCAGCAGCCCCCGGACTAGCGGGGGCCGGGGGGTCGAGCAGTACTTC. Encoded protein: CASSPRTSGGRGVEQYF.

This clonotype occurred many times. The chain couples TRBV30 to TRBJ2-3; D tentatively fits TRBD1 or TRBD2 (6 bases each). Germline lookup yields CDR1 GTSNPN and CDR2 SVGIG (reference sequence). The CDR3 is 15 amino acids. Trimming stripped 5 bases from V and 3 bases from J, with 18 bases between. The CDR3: CAWGPLGGATDTQYF. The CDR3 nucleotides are TGTGCCTGGGGGCCTTTGGGGGGCGCAACAGATACGCAGTATTTT.

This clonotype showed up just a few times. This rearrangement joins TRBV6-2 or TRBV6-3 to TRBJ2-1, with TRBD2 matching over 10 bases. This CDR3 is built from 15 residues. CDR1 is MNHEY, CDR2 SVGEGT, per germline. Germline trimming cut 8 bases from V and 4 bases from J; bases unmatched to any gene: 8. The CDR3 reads CASGKTSGLYNEQFF. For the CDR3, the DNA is TGTGCCAGCGGGAAGACTAGCGGGTTGTACAATGAGCAGTTCTTC.

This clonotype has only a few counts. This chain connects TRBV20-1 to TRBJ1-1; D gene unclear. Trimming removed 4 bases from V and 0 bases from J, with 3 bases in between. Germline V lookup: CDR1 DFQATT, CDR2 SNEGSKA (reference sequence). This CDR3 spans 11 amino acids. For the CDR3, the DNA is TGCAGTGCTACGGTGAACACTGAAGCTTTCTTT. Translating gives CSATVNTEAFF.

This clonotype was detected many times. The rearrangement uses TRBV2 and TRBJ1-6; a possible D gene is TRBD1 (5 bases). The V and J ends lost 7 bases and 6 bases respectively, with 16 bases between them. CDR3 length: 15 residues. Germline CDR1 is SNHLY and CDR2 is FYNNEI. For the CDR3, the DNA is TGTGCCAGCACTTGGGGCCAGACTATTAATTCACCCCTCCACTTT. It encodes CASTWGQTINSPLHF.

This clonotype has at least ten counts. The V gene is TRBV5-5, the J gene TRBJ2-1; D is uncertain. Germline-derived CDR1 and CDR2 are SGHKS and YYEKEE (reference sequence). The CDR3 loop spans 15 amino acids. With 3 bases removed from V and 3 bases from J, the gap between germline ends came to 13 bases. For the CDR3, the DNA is TGTGCCAGCAGCTACGATGGCTCCCACTACAATGAGCAGTTCTTC. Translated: CASSYDGSHYNEQFF.

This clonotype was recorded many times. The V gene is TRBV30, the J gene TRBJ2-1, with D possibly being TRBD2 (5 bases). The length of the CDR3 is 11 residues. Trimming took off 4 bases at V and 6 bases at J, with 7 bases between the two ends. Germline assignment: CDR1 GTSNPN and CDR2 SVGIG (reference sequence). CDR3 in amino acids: CAWKDFNEQFF. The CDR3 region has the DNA TGTGCCTGGAAGGACTTCAATGAGCAGTTCTTC.

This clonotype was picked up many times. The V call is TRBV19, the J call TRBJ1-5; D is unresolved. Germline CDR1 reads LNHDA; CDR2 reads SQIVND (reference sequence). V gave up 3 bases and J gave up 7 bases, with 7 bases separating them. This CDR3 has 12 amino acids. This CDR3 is CASSIGNQPQHF. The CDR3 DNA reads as TGTGCCAGTAGTATCGGAAACCAGCCCCAGCATTTT.

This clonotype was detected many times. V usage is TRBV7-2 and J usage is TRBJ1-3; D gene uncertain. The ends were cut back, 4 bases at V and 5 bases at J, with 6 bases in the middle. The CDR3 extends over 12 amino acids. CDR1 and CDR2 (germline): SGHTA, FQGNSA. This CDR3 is CASSSERNTIYF. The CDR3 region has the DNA TGTGCCAGCAGCTCCGAACGAAACACCATATATTTT.

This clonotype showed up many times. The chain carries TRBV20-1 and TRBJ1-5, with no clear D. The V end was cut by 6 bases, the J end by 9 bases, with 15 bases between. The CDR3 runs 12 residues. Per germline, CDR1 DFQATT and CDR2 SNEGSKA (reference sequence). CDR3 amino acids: CSASLSLGPQHF. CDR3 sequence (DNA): TGCAGTGCCTCCCTTTCCCTAGGGCCCCAGCATTTT.

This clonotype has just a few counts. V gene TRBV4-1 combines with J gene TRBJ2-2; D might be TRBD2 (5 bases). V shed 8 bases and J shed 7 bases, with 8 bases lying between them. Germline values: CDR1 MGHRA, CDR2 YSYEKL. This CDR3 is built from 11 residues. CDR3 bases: TGCGCCAGCGGGAGCGGCGGGGAGCTGTTTTTT. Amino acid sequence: CASGSGGELFF.

CDR3 coding DNA: TGTGCCATCAGTGAGGGGAGGACGGGTGACATTCAGTACTTC. This translates into CAISEGRTGDIQYF. The J gene is TRBJ2-4, the V gene TRBV10-3; D possibly corresponds to TRBD2 (6 bases). The V end was cut by 2 bases, the J end by 8 bases, with 13 bases between. This CDR3 is 14 amino acids long. Germline loops: CDR1 ENHRY, CDR2 SYGVKD.

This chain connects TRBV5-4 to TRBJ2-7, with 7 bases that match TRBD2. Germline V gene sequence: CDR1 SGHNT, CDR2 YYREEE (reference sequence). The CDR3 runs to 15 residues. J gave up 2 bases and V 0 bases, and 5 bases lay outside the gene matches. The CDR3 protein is CASSLEAGPPYEQYF. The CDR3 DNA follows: TGTGCCAGCAGCTTGGAAGCGGGGCCTCCCTACGAGCAGTACTTC. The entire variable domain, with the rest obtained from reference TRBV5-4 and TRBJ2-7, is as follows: ETGVTQSPTHLIKTRGQQVTLRCSSQSGHNTVSWYQQALGQGPQFIFQYYREEENGRGNFPPRFSGLQFPNYSSELNVNALELDDSALYLCASSLEAGPPYEQYFGPGTRLTVT.

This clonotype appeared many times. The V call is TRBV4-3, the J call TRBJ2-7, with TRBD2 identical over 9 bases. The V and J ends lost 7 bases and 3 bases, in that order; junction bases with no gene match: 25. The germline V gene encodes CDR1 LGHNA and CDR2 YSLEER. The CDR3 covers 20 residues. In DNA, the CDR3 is TGCGCCAGCACCCTTACAGGGGCTAGCGGGGACTTCCTGCTTGACTACGAGCAGTACTTC. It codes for CASTLTGASGDFLLDYEQYF.

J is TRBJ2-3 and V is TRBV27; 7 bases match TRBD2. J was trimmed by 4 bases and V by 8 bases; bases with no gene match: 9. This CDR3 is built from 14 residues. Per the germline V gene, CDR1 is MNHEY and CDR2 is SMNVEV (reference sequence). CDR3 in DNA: TGTGCCAGCTCCCGGGGGGTAAGCGCAGATACGCAGTATTTT. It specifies CASSRGVSADTQYF.

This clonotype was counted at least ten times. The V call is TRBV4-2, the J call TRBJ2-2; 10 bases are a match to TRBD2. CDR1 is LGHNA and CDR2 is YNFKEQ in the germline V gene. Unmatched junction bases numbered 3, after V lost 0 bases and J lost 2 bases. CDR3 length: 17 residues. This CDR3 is CASSQEAGGPNTGELFF. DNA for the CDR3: TGTGCCAGCAGCCAAGAAGCGGGGGGGCCCAACACCGGGGAGCTGTTTTTT.

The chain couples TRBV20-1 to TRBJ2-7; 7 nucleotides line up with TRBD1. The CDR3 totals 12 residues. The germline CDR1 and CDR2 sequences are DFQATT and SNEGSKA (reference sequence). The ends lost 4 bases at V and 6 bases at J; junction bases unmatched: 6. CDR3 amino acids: CSATYRGGEQYF. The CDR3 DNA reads TGCAGTGCTACTTACAGGGGCGGCGAGCAGTACTTC.

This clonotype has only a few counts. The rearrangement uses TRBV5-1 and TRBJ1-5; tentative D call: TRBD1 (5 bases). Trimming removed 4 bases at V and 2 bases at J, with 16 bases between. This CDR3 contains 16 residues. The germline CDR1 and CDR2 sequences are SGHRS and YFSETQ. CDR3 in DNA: TGCGCCAGCAGCCCCGAGGCGGGGGTAGGCAATCAGCCCCAGCATTTT. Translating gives CASSPEAGVGNQPQHF.

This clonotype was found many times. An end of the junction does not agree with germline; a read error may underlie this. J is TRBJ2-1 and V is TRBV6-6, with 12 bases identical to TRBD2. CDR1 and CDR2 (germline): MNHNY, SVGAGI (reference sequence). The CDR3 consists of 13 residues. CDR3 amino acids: CASTRTSGAPWVF. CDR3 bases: TGTGCCAGCACTCGGACTAGCGGGGCCCCCTGGGTCTTC.

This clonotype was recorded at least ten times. In nucleotides, the CDR3 is TGTGCCAGCAGCCGAATCGGTGGTAACACTGAAGCTTTCTTT. Its protein product is CASSRIGGNTEAFF. The chain uses TRBV6-1 and TRBJ1-1, with D hard to call. Between the trimmed V and J ends, which lost 6 bases and 2 bases, there was a span of 13 bases. The CDR3 loop spans 14 amino acids. Germline CDR1 and CDR2: MNHNS and SASEGT.

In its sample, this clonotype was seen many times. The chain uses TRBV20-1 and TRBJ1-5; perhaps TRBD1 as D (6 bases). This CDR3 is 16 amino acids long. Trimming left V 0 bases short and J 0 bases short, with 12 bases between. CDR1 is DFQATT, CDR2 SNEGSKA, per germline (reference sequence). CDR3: CSARDMGGYSNQPQHF. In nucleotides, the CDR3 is TGCAGTGCTAGAGATATGGGGGGCTATAGCAATCAGCCCCAGCATTTT.

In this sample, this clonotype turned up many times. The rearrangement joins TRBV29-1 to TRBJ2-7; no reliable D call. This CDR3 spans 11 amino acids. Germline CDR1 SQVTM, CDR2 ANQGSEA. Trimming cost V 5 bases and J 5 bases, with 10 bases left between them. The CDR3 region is CSVFSVHEQYF. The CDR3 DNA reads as TGCAGCGTTTTTTCAGTCCACGAGCAGTACTTC.